Each of the 16 T cell receptor beta chains below was sequenced from the same sample in a study of T cells in Graves' hyperthyroidism and ophthalmopathy. RNA transcripts provided the source from which TCR beta CDR3 regions were amplified. HTBI primers were the set used in a first-round RT-PCR of the TCR CDR3. One entry per CDR3 protein results from TCRdb running MiXCR on the multiplex PCR reads. The repertoire holds 480,000 or so distinct CDR3 sequences, with over 13% as singletons. What was sequenced was blood. Receptors originate from a woman aged 18-30 years with Graves' hyperthyroidism.

This clonotype occurred many times. The CDR3 DNA reads as TGTGCCAGCAGCCATCCCTGGGACAGGAACACCGGGGAGCTGTTTTTT. This codes for CASSHPWDRNTGELFF. This chain connects TRBV14 to TRBJ2-2, with 7 nucleotides matching TRBD1. J lost 1 base, V lost 3 bases, and 5 bases had no gene match. Germline values: CDR1 SGHDN, CDR2 FVKESK. This CDR3 is 16 amino acids long.

The table lists this clonotype with many counts. CDR3 sequence reads: CASSYRQGPYEQYV. The CDR3 DNA is TGTGCCAGCAGTTACCGACAGGGGCCCTACGAGCAGTACGTC. The V call is TRBV6-6, the J call TRBJ2-7; 8 bases are shared with TRBD1. The CDR3 sequence is 14 residues long. Losses at the gene ends were 2 bases for V and 2 bases for J; bases not matched to a gene: 2. Germline V lookup: CDR1 MNHNY, CDR2 SVGAGI (reference sequence).

The chain has TRBV4-1 and TRBJ2-6, with 8 positions matching TRBD1. The ends lost 1 base at V and 0 bases at J; junction bases unmatched: 2. The CDR3 loop spans 17 amino acids. From germline, CDR1 is MGHRA and CDR2 YSYEKL. For the CDR3, the DNA is TGCGCCAGCAGCCAAGGACAGGGGAGCTCTGGGGCCAACGTCCTGACTTTC. Translating it yields CASSQGQGSSGANVLTF.

The V call is TRBV6-1, the J call TRBJ2-7; D ambiguous. V was shortened by 10 bases and J by 2 bases, with 15 bases between the two germline ends. The CDR3 totals 13 residues. Germline V CDR1 and CDR2: MNHNS, SASEGT. DNA for the CDR3: TGTGCCATCGTTCCTCCTGTGACCTACGAGCAGTACGTC. Amino acids: CAIVPPVTYEQYV.

This clonotype was seen ten or more times. This chain connects TRBV7-9 to TRBJ2-1; D is uncertain. The CDR3 has 12 residues. Germline V gene data show CDR1 as SEHNR and CDR2 as FQNEAQ (reference sequence). V was shortened by 3 bases and J by 5 bases, with 5 bases between the two germline ends. The CDR3 sequence is CASSLTHNEQFF. The CDR3 region has the DNA TGTGCCAGCAGCTTGACGCACAATGAGCAGTTCTTC.

This clonotype was counted at least ten times. The chain recombines TRBV14 with TRBJ2-5, with 7 bases that match TRBD1. The V gene's germline CDR1 is SGHDN and CDR2 FVKESK. The CDR3 is 15 residues long. V shed 3 bases and J 4 bases; nucleotides not matched to a gene: 8. CDR3 nucleotides: TGTGCCAGCAGCCACCCCCGGGACAGCCGAGAGACCCAGTACTTC. It is translated as CASSHPRDSRETQYF.

This clonotype appeared many times. The gene calls are TRBV18 and TRBJ1-1; 10 bases line up with TRBD1. The length of the CDR3 is 16 residues. Trimming at V came to 2 bases and at J to 6 bases, leaving 9 bases not matched to a gene. The germline V gene has CDR1 KGHSH and CDR2 LQKENI. The CDR3: CASSPVRDRGLAEAFF. In nucleotides, the CDR3 is TGTGCCAGCTCACCAGTAAGGGACAGGGGTCTCGCTGAAGCTTTCTTT.

J is TRBJ1-2 and V is TRBV5-1, with 7 nucleotides matching TRBD1. Germline V gene lookup returns CDR1 SGHRS and CDR2 YFSETQ. The junction had 8 bases not matched to a gene; V was cut back by 0 bases and J by 6 bases. CDR3 length equals 15 residues. CDR3 sequence: CASSLGLTGSDGYTF. For the CDR3, the DNA is TGCGCCAGCAGCTTGGGACTGACAGGGTCCGATGGCTACACCTTC.

In the case of this clonotype: One end of the junction varies from germline; a read error may be responsible. The chain couples TRBV25-1 to TRBJ1-1, with no clear D. The CDR3 has 15 amino acids. CDR1 MGHDK and CDR2 SYGVNS come from the germline V gene. Here the CDR3 reads CASSGLQVMNAEAFF. The DNA for the CDR3 is TGTGCCAGCAGTGGTCTCCAAGTGATGAACGCTGAAGCTTTCTTT. Full variable domain (outside the CDR3, taken from reference TRBV25-1 and TRBJ1-1): EADIYQTPRYLVIGTGKKITLECSQTMGHDKMYWYQQDPGMELHLIHYSYGVNSTEKGDLSSESTVSRIRTEHFPLTLESARPSHTSQYLCASSGLQVMNAEAFFGQGTRLTVV.

This clonotype came up many times. The chain couples TRBV9 to TRBJ1-1; D is uncertain. V was shortened by 0 bases and J by 0 bases, with 12 bases between the two germline ends. This CDR3 has 16 residues. Germline V CDR1 and CDR2: SGDLS, YYNGEE. CDR3 bases: TGTGCCAGCAGCGTAGGTTCCGGGGTGTTGAACACTGAAGCTTTCTTT. This gives the protein CASSVGSGVLNTEAFF.

This clonotype has ten or more counts. V is TRBV5-1 and J is TRBJ2-5; no firm D call. Trimming left V 0 bases short and J 3 bases short, with 9 bases between. The CDR3 is 14 amino acids. Germline V gene lookup returns CDR1 SGHRS and CDR2 YFSETQ. The CDR3 spells CASSLVGQKETQYF. DNA for the CDR3: TGCGCCAGCAGCTTGGTAGGGCAGAAAGAGACCCAGTACTTC.

This chain links TRBV2 with TRBJ2-3; the match to TRBD2 covers 13 bases. The germline V gene has CDR1 SNHLY and CDR2 FYNNEI. The trim removed 5 bases at V and 5 bases at J, leaving 7 bases unmatched. The CDR3 has 16 residues. In DNA form, the CDR3 reads TGTGCCAGCAGTCGGACTAGCGGGAGTGGTATAGATACGCAGTATTTT. This translates into CASSRTSGSGIDTQYF.

This clonotype came up once. A clone one base away is much larger, so this may be a read error. The gene calls are TRBV6-2 or TRBV6-3 and TRBJ2-7; 11 bases line up with TRBD2. Germline V CDR1 and CDR2: MNHEY, SVGEGT. There are 19 residues in the CDR3. CDR3 coding DNA: TGTGCCAGCAGCGCTCAGGGGGGTCTAGCGGGAGGCGAGACCTACGAGCGGTACTTC. Encoded protein: CASSAQGGLAGGETYERYF.

This clonotype has a handful of counts. The chain is built from TRBV6-2 or TRBV6-3 and TRBJ1-5, with 10 bases identical to TRBD1. The trim removed 2 bases at V and 7 bases at J, leaving 2 bases unmatched. The CDR3 sequence is 14 residues long. The germline V gene encodes CDR1 MNHEY and CDR2 SVGEGT. CDR3 in DNA: TGTGCCAGCAGTTACGGACAGGGGGTCCAGCCCCAGCATTTT. Translation: CASSYGQGVQPQHF.

This clonotype appeared many times. The rearrangement links TRBV2 to TRBJ1-3; D is uncertain. Germline assignment: CDR1 SNHLY and CDR2 FYNNEI. This CDR3 spans 13 amino acids. The V end lost 4 bases, the J end lost 4 bases, and 8 bases lay between the germline ends. This CDR3 reads CASSGETGNTIYF. The DNA of the CDR3 is TGTGCCAGCAGTGGTGAGACCGGAAACACCATATATTTT. The full variable domain, rest sourced from reference TRBV2 and TRBJ1-3, is EPEVTQTPSHQVTQMGQEVILRCVPISNHLYFYWYRQILGQKVEFLVSFYNNEISEKSEIFDDQFSVERPDGSNFTLKIRSTKLEDSAMYFCASSGETGNTIYFGEGSWLTVV.

V gene TRBV11-3 combines with J gene TRBJ2-7; unclear D gene. Germline CDR1 is SGHNT and CDR2 is YENEEA. This CDR3 region has 12 residues. CDR3 sequence reads: CASSLLSYERYV. The CDR3, as DNA: TGTGCCAGCAGCTTACTCTCCTACGAGCGGTACGTC.